This T cell receptor beta chain was documented in a study of blood T cell repertoires in COVID-19. Across the study: Samples representing acute and convalescent COVID-19 were sourced from the United States, Italy and Spain. PBMCs, B-cell-depleted T cells, or T cells provided the cDNA or gDNA that made up the material.

This clone was recorded a few times. Per the authors' pipeline: Nucleated cell number was recorded as an estimate derived from reference gene primer amplification. Data came from immunoSEQ multiplex PCR; TCRdb stores just in-frame clones and leaves some out. V and J calls and clone size are as listed in that table; D and trimming were resolved from the DNA. The sample carries 150,000 to 200,000 clones, roughly 82% recorded once. This CDR3 spans 14 amino acids. V lost 7 bases and J lost 8; bases outside the gene matches: 13. Per the germline V gene, CDR1 is SGHTA and CDR2 is FQGNSA. The chain couples TRBV7-2 to TRBJ1-2; TRBD1 aligns across 7 bases. The sample was peripheral blood. The clonotype was recovered from a woman aged 25 to 39 with acute or convalescent COVID-19. As DNA, the CDR3 is TGTGCCAGCAACCCAGTAACAGGGGATCGGGGCTACACCTTC. Amino acid sequence: CASNPVTGDRGYTF.